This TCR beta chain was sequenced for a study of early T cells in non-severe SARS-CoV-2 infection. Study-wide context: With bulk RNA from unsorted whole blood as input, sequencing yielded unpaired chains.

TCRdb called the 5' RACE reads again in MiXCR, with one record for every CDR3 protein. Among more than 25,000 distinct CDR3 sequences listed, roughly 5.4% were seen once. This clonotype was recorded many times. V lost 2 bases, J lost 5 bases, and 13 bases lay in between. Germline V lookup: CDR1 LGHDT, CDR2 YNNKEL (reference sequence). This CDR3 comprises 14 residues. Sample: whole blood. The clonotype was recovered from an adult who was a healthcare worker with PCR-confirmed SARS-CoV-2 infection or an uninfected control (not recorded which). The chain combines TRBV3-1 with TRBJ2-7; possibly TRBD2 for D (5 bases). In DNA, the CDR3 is TGTGCCAGCAGCCAAATCAACCTCGGGAACGAGCAGTACTTC. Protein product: CASSQINLGNEQYF.